The rows below give T cell receptor beta chains drawn from one sample of a study of blood T cell repertoires in COVID-19. Sequencing was performed with immunoSEQ multiplex PCR; in TCRdb, only in-frame clones are kept and a portion is missing. The table shows 140,000 to 150,000 clones, with roughly three quarters occurring only once. Specimen: peripheral blood. The receptors come from a woman aged 60-75 years with acute or convalescent COVID-19. Both conserved end residues are part of each CDR3. The D gene is left open where the match is weak. Some rows have no size entry. The others give once, few or many, or a class for an expanded clone.

d_call,clone_size,v_call,j_call,cdr3_nt,cdr3_aa
.,.,TRBV5-4,TRBJ1-2,TGTGCCAGCACCGAAGCCGACTATGGCTACACCTTC,CASTEADYGYTF
TRBD1,.,TRBV19,TRBJ1-5,TGTGCCACAAGAAATAGTGGACAGGGGTCGAGGCAGCCCCAGCATTTT,CATRNSGQGSRQPQHF
.,.,TRBV28,TRBJ2-7,TGTGCCAGCAGTCCCGATCGGACTGGGGACGAGCAGTACTTC,CASSPDRTGDEQYF
TRBD1,once,TRBV6-6,TRBJ2-2,TGTGCCAGCAGTTACTTGGGGCAGGGGGACGGGGAGCTGTTTTTT,CASSYLGQGDGELFF
TRBD2,.,TRBV5-1,TRBJ2-2,TGCGCCAGCAGCATTAGGGGACTAGCGGGAGGAAACACCGGGGAGCTGTTTTTT,CASSIRGLAGGNTGELFF
TRBD1,many,TRBV12-5,TRBJ2-5,TGTGCTAGTGGTCCCGGACAGGCGCTTGGGGAGACCCAGTACTTC,CASGPGQALGETQYF
.,.,TRBV4-1,TRBJ2-7,TGCGCCAGCAGCCCAGGACTGACCTACGAGCAGTACTTC,CASSPGLTYEQYF
TRBD1,.,TRBV2,TRBJ1-1,TGTGCCAGCAGTCTCCGGTGGGGACAGGGGGCAAACACTGAAGCTTTCTTT,CASSLRWGQGANTEAFF
.,.,TRBV2,TRBJ1-3,TGTGCCAGCAGTGAAATCCTCACCATATATTTT,CASSEILTIYF
.,.,TRBV24-1,TRBJ1-2,TGTGCCACCAGTGATTTGAGCGATGGCTACACCTTC,CATSDLSDGYTF
TRBD2,.,TRBV14,TRBJ2-7,TGTGCCAGCTCGGGACTAGAAGGCTACGAGCAGTACTTC,CASSGLEGYEQYF
.,.,TRBV18,TRBJ2-1,TGTGCCAGCTCACCAAAGCAACCGGGTGAGCAGTTCTTC,CASSPKQPGEQFF
.,once,TRBV11-2,TRBJ2-3,TGTGCCAGCAGCTTGGGCTCTTTCACAGATACGCAGTATTTT,CASSLGSFTDTQYF
TRBD1,.,TRBV7-9,TRBJ2-1,TGTGCCAGCAGCTTTGGGGACAGGGGCGCGAGAAATGAGCAGTTCTTC,CASSFGDRGARNEQFF
TRBD1,few,TRBV7-3,TRBJ2-3,TGTGCCAGCAGCTCAACGACAGGGGGCCCCACAGATACGCAGTATTTT,CASSSTTGGPTDTQYF
TRBD1,few,TRBV15,TRBJ1-6,TGTGCCACCAGCGGTCGACAGGGAAAGAATTCACCCCTCCACTTT,CATSGRQGKNSPLHF
TRBD1,.,TRBV27,TRBJ2-5,TGTGCCAGCAGTTTCCGGGACAGAAAAGAGACCCAGTACTTC,CASSFRDRKETQYF
.,.,TRBV28,TRBJ1-5,TGTGCCGTGGACTTACAGCCCCAGCATTTT,CAVDLQPQHF
TRBD1,.,TRBV3-1/TRBV3-2,TRBJ2-7,TGTGCCAGCAGCCCCGGGACAGGGTCCTACGAGCAGTACTTC,CASSPGTGSYEQYF
TRBD1,.,TRBV28,TRBJ2-3,TGTGCCAGCAGGTTTAAAGACACAGGGGGCAGCACAGATACGCAGTATTTT,CASRFKDTGGSTDTQYF
.,.,TRBV19,TRBJ1-1,TGTGCCAGTAGTCGGGGGTACACTGAAGCTTTCTTT,CASSRGYTEAFF
.,.,TRBV11-2,TRBJ2-5,TGTGCCAGCAGCCCTAGGGGCTCCCTGGAGACCCAGTACTTC,CASSPRGSLETQYF
.,.,TRBV27,TRBJ2-5,TGTGCCAGTGGGAGACCGGGATTACTTGAGACCCAGTACTTC,CASGRPGLLETQYF
.,.,TRBV4-1,TRBJ1-1,TGCGCCAGCAGCCAAGATCACCAGGGGAACACTGAAGCTTTCTTT,CASSQDHQGNTEAFF
TRBD2,.,TRBV5-1,TRBJ2-7,TGCGCCAGCAGCCCAGCGGGACTACCCGTCTACGAGCAGTACTTC,CASSPAGLPVYEQYF
.,few,TRBV27,TRBJ1-2,TGTGCCAGCAGTTTAGCGTCAAGAGGAAACTATGGCTACACCTTC,CASSLASRGNYGYTF
.,many,TRBV5-4,TRBJ1-2,TGTGCCAGCAGCTTAGAGAGACAGCCGAGAGACTTC,CASSLERQPRDF
.,.,TRBV5-1,TRBJ1-1,TGCGCCAGCAGCTTGTTGACGGCGGGCACTGAAGCTTTCTTT,CASSLLTAGTEAFF
.,.,TRBV11-2,TRBJ1-3,TGTGCCAGCGCCTACCCGGCGGGGAGGGGAAACACCATATATTTT,CASAYPAGRGNTIYF
TRBD1,few,TRBV6-6,TRBJ1-2,TGTGCCAGCAGTAACCGACAGGGGGCTTTCGATGGCTACACCTTC,CASSNRQGAFDGYTF
TRBD1,.,TRBV28,TRBJ1-2,TGTGCCAGCAGTTCGGGACAGTTTGTTAGGTATGGCTACACCTTC,CASSSGQFVRYGYTF
TRBD2,.,TRBV28,TRBJ2-2,TGTGCCAGCAGTCTCGAGGGACTAGCGGGTCGCACCGGGGAGCTGTTTTTT,CASSLEGLAGRTGELFF
.,once,TRBV19,TRBJ1-1,TGTGCCAGTAGCCACCCTGGGAGGGGGGAAGCTTTCTTT,CASSHPGRGEAFF
.,.,TRBV27,TRBJ2-7,TGTGCCAGCAGAAAGGGGGCCTACGAGCAGTACTTC,CASRKGAYEQYF
.,.,TRBV7-9,TRBJ1-4,TGTGCCAGCAGCCTCAGGGGATTAGGCGAAAAACTGTTTTTT,CASSLRGLGEKLFF
TRBD2,.,TRBV11-3,TRBJ2-1,TGTGCCAGCAGCTTACTCGGGGGAGGGTTGGATGAGCAGTTCTTC,CASSLLGGGLDEQFF
TRBD1,.,TRBV28,TRBJ1-4,TGTGCCAGCAGTTTATCGGGAAGGGGGCGAGAAAAACTGTTTTTT,CASSLSGRGREKLFF
TRBD2,.,TRBV9,TRBJ2-1,TGTGCCAGCAGCGTGGGGACTAGCGATTCCAATGAGCAGTTCTTC,CASSVGTSDSNEQFF
.,.,TRBV2,TRBJ1-5,TGTGCCAGCCGCAGGTCAGAAGTAGTTCAGCCCCAGCATTTT,CASRRSEVVQPQHF
.,few,TRBV6-6,TRBJ1-5,TGTGCCAGCAGGGCAGGGGACCAGCCCCAGCATTTT,CASRAGDQPQHF
.,.,TRBV5-4,TRBJ1-2,TGTGCCAGCAGCTTGGAGCAGGGATATGGCTACACCTTC,CASSLEQGYGYTF
.,few,TRBV10-3,TRBJ2-3,TGTGCCATCAGTGAGTCGTCGAGCCCAGATACGCAGTATTTT,CAISESSSPDTQYF
TRBD2,.,TRBV5-1,TRBJ2-5,TGCGCCAGCAGCCAACTAGCGGGAGTAAGAGAGACCCAGTACTTC,CASSQLAGVRETQYF
.,.,TRBV6-5,TRBJ1-4,TGTGCCAGCAGTTTCTTTAGAGCAACTAATGAAAAACTGTTTTTT,CASSFFRATNEKLFF
TRBD2,once,TRBV28,TRBJ2-7,TGTGCCAGCAGATCTGCCCTAGCGGTCTCCTACGAGCAGTACTTC,CASRSALAVSYEQYF
TRBD1,.,TRBV5-4,TRBJ1-6,TGTGCCAGCAGCTTGGCGACAGGGGGCTTTTATAATTCACCCCTCCACTTT,CASSLATGGFYNSPLHF
TRBD1,.,TRBV2,TRBJ1-3,TGTGCCAGCAGTGAAGGGGCGGGACAGATTAAGAACACCATATATTTT,CASSEGAGQIKNTIYF
.,.,TRBV6-5,TRBJ1-2,TGTGCCAGCAGTTACATCGGGGTTCGGGACTATGGCTACACCTTC,CASSYIGVRDYGYTF
TRBD2,.,TRBV3-1/TRBV3-2,TRBJ2-1,TGTGCCAGCAGCCAAGGGCCTAGCGGGAGTCCGGGTGAGCAGTTCTTC,CASSQGPSGSPGEQFF
.,.,TRBV6-5,TRBJ1-2,TGTGCCAGCAGCTCCTCTATTTACGGCTACACCTTC,CASSSSIYGYTF
.,once,TRBV6-5,TRBJ1-3,TGTGCCAGCAGTCATATACAGAACACCATATATTTT,CASSHIQNTIYF
.,.,TRBV30,TRBJ2-3,TGTGCCTGGAGCTCGTCAGGGTGGACAGATACGCAGTATTTT,CAWSSSGWTDTQYF
TRBD2,.,TRBV5-4,TRBJ2-7,TGTGCCAGCAGCTTGACGGGGGGGGTCTCCGAGCAGTACTTC,CASSLTGGVSEQYF
.,.,TRBV6-5,TRBJ2-3,TGTGCCAGCAATTCACTCTTGGCGGGCACAGATACGCAGTATTTT,CASNSLLAGTDTQYF
TRBD2,.,TRBV11-2,TRBJ2-5,TGTGCCAGCAGCTTATTGGGACTAGCGGTTCAAGAGACCCAGTACTTC,CASSLLGLAVQETQYF
.,.,TRBV19,TRBJ1-1,TGTGCCAGTAGCTTATTCGGTAGAGGTGAAGCTTTCTTT,CASSLFGRGEAFF
TRBD2,.,TRBV28,TRBJ2-1,TGTGCCAGCCTAGCGGGAGGGCCGGGAAGCAATGAGCAGTTCTTC,CASLAGGPGSNEQFF
.,.,TRBV21-1,TRBJ2-2,TGTGCCGGCTGTATCGAGGAGGAGGGTCAGGGAACCAACACCGGGGAGCTGTTTTTT,CAGCIEEEGQGTNTGELFF
.,.,TRBV5-1,TRBJ2-3,TGCGCCAGCAGCGATGGTGTGCGTGCCACAGATACGCAGTATTTT,CASSDGVRATDTQYF